This passage covers 6 T cell receptor beta chains from one sample sequenced in a study of beta chain features in type 1 diabetes. The investigators reverse transcribed all of the isolated RNA, so they sequenced expressed TCRB transcripts. TCRdb's table, derived via immunoSEQ multiplex PCR, lists solely in-frame clones and lacks some. The top ten clones hold almost 0.065% of a sample with just over 450,000 clones, about 29% of them seen once. The sequenced sample consisted of naive CD4+ T cells from blood. Source of these receptors: a man aged 18 to 35 in good health.

J is TRBJ2-1 and V is TRBV7-2, with D unresolved. V lost 7 bases and J 0 bases, leaving 19 bases between the germline ends. This CDR3 contains 17 residues. CDR1 and CDR2 from the germline V gene are SGHTA and FQGNSA. In DNA form, the CDR3 reads TGTGCCAGCACCCCCGAAATGGGGTCCGCCTCCTACAATGAGCAGTTCTTC. Its translation: CASTPEMGSASYNEQFF.

This clone showed up just a few times. This rearrangement joins TRBV7-3 to TRBJ2-2, with TRBD2 matching over 8 bases. CDR1 and CDR2 from the germline V gene are SGHTA and FQGTGA. This CDR3 has 16 residues. V lost 2 bases to trimming and J lost 0 bases; unmatched junction nucleotides: 2. The CDR3 is CASSLQGLANTGELFF. CDR3 coding DNA: TGTGCCAGCAGCTTACAGGGACTAGCGAACACCGGGGAGCTGTTTTTT.

This clone has just a few counts. The chain combines TRBV4-2 with TRBJ2-5; TRBD2 is a possible D gene (6 bases). The CDR3 length is 16 residues. CDR1 and CDR2 (germline): LGHNA, YNFKEQ. V lost 1 base and J lost 2, with 14 bases in between. This chain's CDR3 is CASSQGVWGVQETQYF. The CDR3 DNA sequence: TGTGCCAGCAGCCAAGGCGTATGGGGGGTACAAGAGACCCAGTACTTC.

The chain joins TRBV28 to TRBJ2-1, with D unclear. Germline loops: CDR1 MDHEN, CDR2 SYDVKM. This CDR3 is built from 12 residues. The V end was cut by 6 bases, the J end by 10 bases, with 13 bases between. The CDR3, as DNA: TGTGCCAGCAGCACGATGGTCGGGGAGCAGTTCTTC. It specifies CASSTMVGEQFF. The entire variable domain, with the rest obtained from reference TRBV28 and TRBJ2-1, is as follows: DVKVTQSSRYLVKRTGEKVFLECVQDMDHENMFWYRQDPGLGLRLIYFSYDVKMKEKGDIPEGYSVSREKKERFSLILESASTNQTSMYLCASSTMVGEQFFGPGTRLTVL.

This clone occurred a few times. The chain joins TRBV7-9 to TRBJ2-5; 10 bases are a match to TRBD2. The J segment lost 2 bases and the V segment lost 5 bases, leaving 5 bases of the junction unmatched. Germline values: CDR1 SEHNR, CDR2 FQNEAQ (reference sequence). The CDR3 has 15 amino acids. CDR3 region: CASSLRTSGQETQYF. In DNA form, the CDR3 reads TGTGCCAGCAGCCTGCGGACTAGCGGTCAAGAGACCCAGTACTTC.

This clone was seen a few times. The chain carries TRBV5-1 and TRBJ2-1; TRBD2 agrees at 11 bases. V lost 0 bases, J lost 4 bases, and 6 bases stayed unmatched. The CDR3 sequence is 17 residues long. The germline V gene has CDR1 SGHRS and CDR2 YFSETQ. The CDR3 region is CASSLEASGRWYNEQFF. DNA of the CDR3: TGCGCCAGCAGCTTGGAGGCTAGCGGGAGGTGGTACAATGAGCAGTTCTTC.